Shown below are 2 T cell receptor beta chains from a single sample sequenced in a study of spatial heterogeneity in lung cancer. For these receptors, no antigen is known. Whole-study findings and limits: One measure, the expanded intratumoral alpha and beta TCR count, tracked tumor mutation counts.

Specified time point: sample taken at primary tumor resection. TCRdb reanalysed the 5' RACE reads using MiXCR and keeps one entry per CDR3 protein. The sample has some 7,000 distinct CDR3 sequences, approximately 6.3% seen once. Here the sequenced sample was lung tumor tissue, taken at surgery. These receptor sequences come from a male donor with early-stage non-small cell lung cancer.

This clonotype was observed many times. The chain uses TRBV6-6 and TRBJ2-1, with D perhaps matching TRBD2 (5 bases). Between the trimmed V and J ends, which lost 0 bases and 6 bases, there was a span of 9 bases. Germline CDR1 and CDR2: MNHNY and SVGAGI (reference sequence). This CDR3 contains 14 residues. The CDR3 region has the DNA TGTGCCAGCAGTTACTCGATAGAGGGCAATGAGCAGTTCTTC. It translates to CASSYSIEGNEQFF.

This clonotype was recorded many times. As DNA, the CDR3 is TGTGCCAGCAGTTTCGGCAGCTACGCCATATATTTT. Protein: CASSFGSYAIYF. J is TRBJ1-3 and V is TRBV12-3 or TRBV12-4, with no clear D. The length of the CDR3 is 12 residues. The V gene lost 3 bases and the J gene lost 11 bases, with 11 bases spanning the gap.